One and the same sample provided the 5 T cell receptor beta chains below, sequenced in a study of T cell responses to AZD1222 COVID-19 vaccine. Measured with immunoSEQ multiplex PCR; TCRdb has only the in-frame clones, and not every one. This sample has around 120,000 clones, with about 90% found just once. The input for sequencing was peripheral blood, taken on day 0 of AZD1222 vaccination. These receptors originate from an adult in good health.

This rearrangement joins TRBV7-8 to TRBJ1-4; 11 bases map to TRBD1. Germline V lookup: CDR1 SGHVS, CDR2 FQNEAQ. The CDR3 sequence is 15 residues long. V lost 5 bases to trimming and J lost 5 bases; unmatched junction nucleotides: 4. CDR3 protein: CASSQGTGGNEKLFF. The CDR3 region has the DNA TGTGCCAGCAGCCAAGGGACAGGGGGGAATGAAAAACTGTTTTTT.

The J gene is TRBJ2-5, the V gene TRBV2; D is perhaps TRBD1 (6 bases). Germline-derived CDR1 and CDR2 are SNHLY and FYNNEI. The CDR3 spans 14 residues. Trimming shortened V by 3 bases and J by 9 bases, and 17 bases separated the two germline ends. The chain's CDR3 is CASSDTGWGSAQYF. The CDR3 DNA reads TGTGCCAGCAGTGATACAGGGTGGGGTTCGGCCCAGTACTTC.

V gene TRBV5-4 combines with J gene TRBJ1-1, with a possible D match to TRBD1 (5 bases). CDR1 is SGHNT and CDR2 is YYREEE in the germline V gene (reference sequence). The CDR3 consists of 15 residues. Trimming cost V 3 bases and J 4 bases, with 16 bases left between them. CDR3 in amino acids: CASSSARGIGTEAFF. CDR3 nucleotides: TGTGCCAGCAGCTCGGCAAGGGGCATTGGCACTGAAGCTTTCTTT.

V and J are TRBV30 and TRBJ1-3; no definite D call. The germline V and J ends were trimmed by 2 bases and 0 bases, with 8 bases remaining between them. The CDR3 covers 14 residues. From germline, CDR1 is GTSNPN and CDR2 SVGIG (reference sequence). CDR3 sequence: CAWSLSTSGNTIYF. The CDR3 coding sequence is TGTGCCTGGAGTTTATCCACCTCTGGAAACACCATATATTTT.

The chain links TRBV18 to TRBJ1-2; D not certain. The germline CDR1 and CDR2 sequences are KGHSH and LQKENI. This CDR3 is 13 amino acids long. Trimming removed 5 bases at V and 0 bases at J, with 7 bases between. The chain's CDR3 is CASSISANYGYTF. The CDR3, as DNA: TGTGCCAGCTCAATCAGTGCTAACTATGGCTACACCTTC.